These T cell receptor beta chains were read from a single sample in a study of a mutant IDH1 vaccine in newly diagnosed glioma. Sequenced by immunoSEQ multiplex PCR; TCRdb stores in-frame clones only, minus some. Of just under 80,000 clones listed, 91% are singletons. For these receptors, no antigen is known. The sample consisted of PBMCs, taken from a glioma patient whose treatment included an IDH1 peptide vaccine. These TCRs come from a woman between 45 and 60 years old with glioma. CDR3s include the opening cysteine and the closing phenylalanine or tryptophan. Fields, in order: V gene, J gene, D gene, CDR3 protein, CDR3 DNA. The D gene is left open where the match is weak.

>TRBV29-1|TRBJ2-5|TRBD1
CSVHRGETQYF
TGCAGCGTTCACAGGGGGGAGACCCAGTACTTC
>TRBV18|TRBJ2-1|NA
CASSPPRQDVNEQFF
TGTGCCAGCTCACCACCGCGACAGGACGTCAATGAGCAGTTCTTC
>TRBV6-6|TRBJ1-3|NA
CASSYSGNTIYF
TGTGCCAGCAGTTACTCTGGAAACACCATATATTTT
>TRBV28|TRBJ2-7|TRBD1
CASSSTPGQPEGYEQYF
TGTGCCAGCAGTTCTACTCCGGGACAGCCCGAGGGCTACGAGCAGTACTTC
>TRBV4-1|TRBJ1-2|NA
CASSQHRTNYGYTF
TGCGCCAGCAGCCAGCACAGAACTAACTATGGCTACACCTTC
>TRBV11-2|TRBJ2-7|NA
CASSPDYEQYF
TGTGCCAGCAGCCCAGACTACGAGCAGTACTTC
>TRBV6-5|TRBJ1-2|NA
CASSLGQRSYGYTF
TGTGCCAGCAGTTTAGGACAGAGGTCCTATGGCTACACCTTC
>TRBV6-1|TRBJ1-6|NA
CASSEASRAGSPLHF
TGTGCCAGCAGTGAAGCTTCCAGGGCCGGATCACCCCTCCACTTT
>TRBV10-1|TRBJ2-2|NA
CASSNPSLQGPGGELFF
TGCGCCAGCAGTAATCCATCCCTCCAGGGGCCCGGCGGGGAGCTGTTTTTT
>TRBV5-6|TRBJ1-2|NA
CASSLYRDGYTF
TGTGCCAGCAGCTTATACAGGGATGGCTACACCTTC